This is a list of T cell receptor beta chains from one sample in a study of cytomegalovirus exposure and HLA in healthy donors. Produced via immunoSEQ multiplex PCR; TCRdb's table is partial and in-frame only. Of 140,000 to 150,000 clones in the sample, over 65% were seen once. The sequenced material came from PBMCs. All receptors come from a man between 35 and 55 years old in good health and CMV-seropositive. Both conserved end residues are part of each CDR3.

V	J	length	CDR3
TRBV29-1	TRBJ2-1	13	CSVGSGRGNEQFF
TRBV5-1	TRBJ2-7	15	CASSSGLAGAYEQYF
TRBV7-8	TRBJ1-3	17	CASSLGHRVTSGNTIYF
TRBV9	TRBJ2-1	15	CASSSGTSGHNEQFF
TRBV5-1	TRBJ2-3	15	CASSSVAGGSDTQYF
TRBV6-1	TRBJ2-5	13	CASRETGRETQYF
TRBV7-9	TRBJ1-2	13	CASSLQGGYGYTF
TRBV7-6	TRBJ2-7	15	CASSPGSALSYEQYF
TRBV28	TRBJ2-5	16	CASSGGLAGAQETQYF
TRBV19	TRBJ1-3	17	CASSTPRQSDPGNTIYF
TRBV4-2	TRBJ1-2	17	CASSQEFAASRNYGYTF
TRBV10-2	TRBJ2-3	13	CASRTSGTDTQYF
TRBV27	TRBJ2-7	13	CASSLRDNGEQYF
TRBV28	TRBJ2-7	14	CASSLSGTSYEQYF
TRBV7-9	TRBJ2-1	16	CASSPEAGGSYNEQFF